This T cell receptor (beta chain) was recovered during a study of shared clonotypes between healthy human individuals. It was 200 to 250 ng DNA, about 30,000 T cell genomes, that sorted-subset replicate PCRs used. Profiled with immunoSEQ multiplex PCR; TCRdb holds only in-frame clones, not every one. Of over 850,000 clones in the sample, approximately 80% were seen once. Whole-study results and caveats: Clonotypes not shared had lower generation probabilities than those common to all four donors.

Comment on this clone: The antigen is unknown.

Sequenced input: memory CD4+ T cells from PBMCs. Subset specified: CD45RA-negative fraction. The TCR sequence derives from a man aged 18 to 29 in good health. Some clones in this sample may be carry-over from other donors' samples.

The CDR3 region has the DNA TGCAGCGCACGATCGCGGGGGGCCCCGGGGACTAGCGTTGAAGTCTACAATGAGCAGTTCTTC. Translation gives CSARSRGAPGTSVEVYNEQFF. V and J are TRBV29-1 and TRBJ2-1; 10 bases fit TRBD2. J was trimmed by 3 bases and V by 7 bases; bases with no gene match: 27. This CDR3 spans 21 amino acids. Per germline, CDR1 SQVTM and CDR2 ANQGSEA.